This T cell receptor beta chain came from a study of CD8+CD57+ T cells in acquired aplastic anemia. Study in general: The sorted CD4+ and CD8+ cells yielded an average around 3 ug of DNA. The study, taken as a whole, reports: CD8+ Simpson's diversity did not differ significantly between patients and controls. Researchers report that approximately 28 CD8+ CDR3 sequences appeared in both patients and controls.

Individuals selected for sequencing had exhibited CD8+CD57+ cell expansion on flow cytometry. This clonotype has at least ten counts. The antigen is unknown. The CDR3 spans 15 residues. Looked up from germline, CDR1 is SEHNR and CDR2 is FQNEAQ (reference sequence). Trimming took 2 bases from V and 3 from J, leaving 10 bases between them. CDR3 and TCR beta VDJ profiling relied on genomic DNA as the template. One entry per CDR3 protein results from TCRdb running MiXCR on the reads. The sample contains about 150,000 distinct CDR3 sequences, just over 50% of which appear only once. This TCR was sampled from a human donor with aplastic anemia. The sequencing input was sorted CD4+, CD8+, or CD8+CD57+ T cells (not recorded which) from PBMCs. The chain combines TRBV7-9 with TRBJ1-4, with TRBD1 as a possible D gene (5 bases). CDR3 coding DNA: TGTGCCAGCAGCTTAAGGACACCAGCTAATGAAAAACTGTTTTTT. Encoded protein: CASSLRTPANEKLFF.